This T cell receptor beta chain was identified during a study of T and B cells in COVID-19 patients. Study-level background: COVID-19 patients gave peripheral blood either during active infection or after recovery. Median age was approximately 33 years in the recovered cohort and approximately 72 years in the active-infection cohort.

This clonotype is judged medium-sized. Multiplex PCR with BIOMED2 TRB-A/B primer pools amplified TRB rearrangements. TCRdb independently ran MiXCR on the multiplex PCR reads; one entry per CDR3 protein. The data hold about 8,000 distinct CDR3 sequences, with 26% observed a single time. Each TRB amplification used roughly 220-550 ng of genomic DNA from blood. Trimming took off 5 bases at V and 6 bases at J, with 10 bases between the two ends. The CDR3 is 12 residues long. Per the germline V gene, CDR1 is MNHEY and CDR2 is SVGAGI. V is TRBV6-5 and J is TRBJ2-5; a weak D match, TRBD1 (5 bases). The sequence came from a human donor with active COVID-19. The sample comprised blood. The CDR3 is CASSDSVQTQYF. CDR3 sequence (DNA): TGTGCCAGCAGTGACAGTGTGCAGACCCAGTACTTC.